The next 25 T cell receptor beta chains were all read from a single sample in a study of T cell repertoires in cytomegalovirus infection (dated by TCRdb to the late 2010s). TCRdb records Illumina HiSeq 1500 as the sequencer. The raw public data were reprocessed by TCRdb itself: fastp quality trimming at Q25, MiXCR clonotype calling, in-frame beta chains only. Rows merge per CDR3 protein into single entries with the most common DNA and genes. Counted in this sample were hundreds of thousands of distinct CDR3 sequences; 17% of them appeared once. Of the sample, more than 10% falls within the top ten clones. The sequenced sample consisted of PBMCs. These receptors all come from a human donor in good health (CMV status not recorded). Some clones in this sample may be carry-over from other donors' samples.

This rearrangement joins TRBV10-3 to TRBJ1-3; D perhaps matches TRBD1 (5 bases). V dropped 10 bases and J dropped 2 bases, with 18 bases sitting between them. This CDR3 comprises 15 residues. In germline, CDR1 is ENHRY, CDR2 SYGVKD. The CDR3 DNA reads TGTGCCACATCCCTCCCCGGGGCAGCTGGAAACACCATATATTTT. This gives the protein CATSLPGAAGNTIYF.

With respect to this clonotype: One end of the junction fails to match germline, which may point to a read error. This chain connects TRBV5-1 to TRBJ1-5; D possibly corresponds to TRBD1 (6 bases). CDR3 length: 15 residues. Germline V gene lookup returns CDR1 SGHRS and CDR2 YFSETQ. The CDR3 DNA follows: TGCGTCAGCAGCTTGGGGGGGCATAGCAATCAGCCCCAGCATTTT. As protein: CVSSLGGHSNQPQHF.

The rearrangement links TRBV28 to TRBJ2-7; D uncertain. V lost 1 base, J lost 6 bases, and 7 bases lay in between. The germline gives CDR1 MDHEN, CDR2 SYDVKM. The CDR3 length is 12 residues. CDR3 protein: CASSLYYGEQYF. In DNA form, the CDR3 reads TGTGCCAGCAGTTTATATTATGGCGAGCAGTACTTC.

The chain is built from TRBV27 and TRBJ2-5; a weak D match, TRBD1 (5 bases). There are 14 residues in the CDR3. CDR1 MNHEY and CDR2 SMNVEV come from the germline V gene (reference sequence). Deletions cut 1 base from V and 5 bases from J, with 11 bases between. The CDR3 here is CASSLFDSRETQYF. The CDR3 region has the DNA TGTGCCAGCAGTTTATTCGACAGCAGGGAGACCCAGTACTTC.

This chain uses TRBV28 with TRBJ2-1; 9 bases fit TRBD1. Germline assignment: CDR1 MDHEN and CDR2 SYDVKM. The CDR3 is 15 amino acids. V was pared by 5 bases and J by 8 bases, with 10 bases of the junction left unmatched. This CDR3 reads CASSGPGQGTYEQFF. The CDR3 coding sequence is TGTGCCAGCAGTGGACCGGGACAGGGTACCTATGAGCAGTTCTTC.

In its sample, this clonotype was seen a few times. The chain employs TRBV28 and TRBJ1-5; TRBD1 matches 10 bases. After removal of 4 bases from V and 5 bases from J, the junction contained 5 bases not matched to a gene. The CDR3 loop spans 15 amino acids. Germline values: CDR1 MDHEN, CDR2 SYDVKM. The CDR3 DNA follows: TGTGCCAGCAGTTCCCCGGGACAGGGGTATCAGCCCCAGCATTTT. Translation gives CASSSPGQGYQPQHF.

In its sample, this clonotype was seen many times. CDR3 nucleotides: TGTGCCAGCAGCTTAGTAGGGATCCAAGAGACCCAGTACTTC. This gives the protein CASSLVGIQETQYF. This chain joins TRBV7-2 and TRBJ2-5; D remains ambiguous. Trimming removed 1 base from V and 1 base from J, with 7 bases in between. The CDR3 sequence is 14 residues long. Germline CDR1 SGHTA, CDR2 FQGNSA.

This clonotype came up many times. This chain links TRBV7-9 with TRBJ2-7; D ambiguous. Germline V lookup: CDR1 SEHNR, CDR2 FQNEAQ (reference sequence). CDR3 size: 14 residues. Trimming removed 5 bases at V and 5 bases at J, with 16 bases between. CDR3 in amino acids: CASSESQALNEQYF. DNA for the CDR3: TGTGCCAGCAGCGAATCCCAGGCTTTGAACGAGCAGTACTTC.

A few counts support this clonotype. The J gene is TRBJ2-1, the V gene TRBV15; D remains ambiguous. The germline CDR1 and CDR2 sequences are LNHNV and YYDKDF (reference sequence). The CDR3 contains 14 residues. Between the trimmed V and J ends, which lost 1 base and 4 bases, there was a span of 8 bases. CDR3 in amino acids: CATSRAGQYNEQFF. The CDR3 nucleotides are TGTGCCACCAGCAGAGCTGGGCAGTACAATGAGCAGTTCTTC.

The chain employs TRBV4-2 and TRBJ2-1; TRBD2 matches 9 bases. The CDR3 extends over 17 amino acids. In germline, CDR1 is LGHNA, CDR2 YNFKEQ. V lost 4 bases, J lost 6 bases, and 13 bases stayed unmatched. CDR3 DNA sequence: TGTGCCAGCAGCCCCTCTTGGGCAAGCGGGGGGTTCAATGAGCAGTTCTTC. As protein: CASSPSWASGGFNEQFF.

This clonotype was picked up many times. The V and J genes are TRBV6-2 or TRBV6-3 and TRBJ2-1; possible D gene TRBD1, 6 bases. The CDR3 loop spans 15 amino acids. Between the trimmed V and J ends, which lost 4 bases and 7 bases, there was a span of 17 bases. Per the germline V gene, CDR1 is MNHEY and CDR2 is SVGEGT. The CDR3 DNA sequence: TGTGCCAGCAGTTTCGGACAGTCAGTAAGGAATGAGCAGTTCTTC. It translates to CASSFGQSVRNEQFF.

Ten or more counts support this clonotype. The V gene is TRBV7-2, the J gene TRBJ1-6; TRBD1 is a possible D gene (5 bases). The CDR3 length is 15 residues. V was pared by 5 bases and J by 14 bases, with 22 bases between. Germline CDR1 and CDR2: SGHTA and FQGNSA. The CDR3 loop reads CASSLHGTDGLALHF. The CDR3 DNA sequence: TGTGCCAGCAGCCTTCACGGGACGGACGGTTTGGCCCTCCACTTT.

This chain links TRBV6-1 with TRBJ1-4; possible D gene TRBD1, 5 bases. CDR3 length: 14 residues. Trimming removed 5 bases from V and 8 bases from J, with 15 bases in between. Germline V gene lookup returns CDR1 MNHNS and CDR2 SASEGT. The chain's CDR3 is CASSPVSWGEKLFF. The CDR3 coding sequence is TGTGCCAGCAGTCCCGTATCCTGGGGGGAAAAACTGTTTTTT.

The genes are TRBV11-2 and TRBJ2-5; TRBD2 might be the D (7 bases). V was shortened by 5 bases and J by 2 bases, with 24 bases between the two germline ends. The CDR3 totals 18 residues. Germline V gene data show CDR1 as SGHAT and CDR2 as FQNNGV. This CDR3 is CASSPRRWGGGGQETQYF. Here the CDR3 DNA reads TGTGCCAGCAGCCCCCGCCGTTGGGGGGGGGGCGGGCAAGAGACCCAGTACTTC.

This clonotype was seen only a few times. J is TRBJ2-1 and V is TRBV4-2, with D perhaps being TRBD1 or TRBD2 (5 bases each). Between the trimmed V and J ends, which lost 4 bases and 6 bases, there was a span of 19 bases. Per the germline V gene, CDR1 is LGHNA and CDR2 is YNFKEQ. CDR3 length equals 16 residues. CDR3 sequence: CASSRGATGLRNEQFF. The CDR3 DNA reads TGTGCCAGCAGCCGAGGGGCTACGGGGCTACGCAATGAGCAGTTCTTC.

This clonotype occurred once. The rearrangement links TRBV6-5 to TRBJ1-5; a weak D match, TRBD1 (5 bases). CDR3 length equals 13 residues. Looked up from germline, CDR1 is MNHEY and CDR2 is SVGAGI. V lost 4 bases and J lost 6, with 10 bases in between. CDR3 in amino acids: CASSSPQGQPQHF. CDR3 coding DNA: TGTGCCAGCAGTTCCCCCCAGGGTCAGCCCCAGCATTTT.

This clonotype has more than one count but fewer than ten. The chain joins TRBV29-1 to TRBJ2-3; D is perhaps TRBD2 (5 bases). The V gene's germline CDR1 is SQVTM and CDR2 ANQGSEA. The CDR3 sequence is 15 residues long. Trimming shortened V by 4 bases and J by 3 bases, and 17 bases separated the two germline ends. The CDR3 spells CSVALGMIVTDTQYF. For the CDR3, the DNA is TGCAGCGTTGCACTCGGGATGATCGTAACAGATACGCAGTATTTT.

The rearrangement uses TRBV12-3 or TRBV12-4 and TRBJ1-2; no clear D. CDR3 length equals 13 residues. With 3 bases removed from V and 6 bases from J, the gap between germline ends came to 11 bases. CDR3 nucleotide sequence: TGTGCCAGCAGTTTTATGTCAGAGGATGGCTACACCTTC. Translated, it gives CASSFMSEDGYTF.

This clonotype showed up just a few times. The J gene is TRBJ2-1, the V gene TRBV7-9, with D perhaps being TRBD1 or TRBD2 (5 bases each). The germline V gene has CDR1 SEHNR and CDR2 FQNEAQ (reference sequence). This CDR3 spans 17 amino acids. Trimming cost V 1 base and J 1 base, with 14 bases left between them. The CDR3 DNA follows: TGTGCCAGCAGCTTAGGGGACGGATTCTTATCCTACAATGAGCAGTTCTTC. Translating it yields CASSLGDGFLSYNEQFF.

CDR3: CASSYDMNYGYTF. For the CDR3, the DNA is TGTGCCAGCAGCTATGACATGAACTATGGCTACACCTTC. The chain couples TRBV11-2 to TRBJ1-2; no clear D gene. CDR3 length: 13 amino acids. V lost 4 bases and J 2 bases, leaving 8 bases between the germline ends. In germline, CDR1 is SGHAT, CDR2 FQNNGV.

This clonotype appeared many times. The chain employs TRBV28 and TRBJ2-7; 7 nucleotides match TRBD1. The V gene end was trimmed by 10 bases and the J gene end by 1 base; junction bases not matched to a gene: 7. The germline V gene has CDR1 MDHEN and CDR2 SYDVKM. The CDR3 is made up of 13 amino acids. CDR3 nucleotides: TGTGCCACGACAGGGCGCCCTTCCTACGAGCAGTACTTC. Its protein product is CATTGRPSYEQYF.

Ten or more counts support this clonotype. The chain has TRBV7-9 and TRBJ2-2; D may be TRBD1 (5 bases). CDR1 and CDR2 (germline): SEHNR, FQNEAQ (reference sequence). The ends were cut back, 3 bases at V and 4 bases at J, with 9 bases in the middle. The CDR3 is 14 residues long. In nucleotides, the CDR3 is TGTGCCAGCAGCTTTGTCCAGGGCACCGGGGAGCTGTTTTTT. Its protein is CASSFVQGTGELFF.

J is TRBJ1-2 and V is TRBV28; weak D call: TRBD1 (6 bases). This CDR3 is 13 amino acids long. The V gene's germline CDR1 is MDHEN and CDR2 SYDVKM. Trimming shortened V by 9 bases and J by 5 bases, and 16 bases separated the two germline ends. The CDR3 nucleotides read TGTGCCAGTCAAATTACAGGGACATATGGCTACACCTTC. This translates into CASQITGTYGYTF.

This CDR3 is CSVIDFEIYGYTF. CDR3 in DNA: TGCAGCGTCATAGACTTCGAAATCTATGGCTACACCTTC. The rearrangement joins TRBV29-1 to TRBJ1-2; no reliable D call. Trimming left V 6 bases short and J 4 bases short, with 15 bases between. The CDR3 totals 13 residues. Germline CDR1 SQVTM, CDR2 ANQGSEA.

This clonotype has a count of ten or more. J is TRBJ2-5 and V is TRBV7-6; either TRBD1 or TRBD2 may fit D (5 bases each). The CDR3 contains 14 residues. Germline V gene data show CDR1 as SGHVS and CDR2 as FNYEAQ. The V end was cut by 1 base, the J end by 2 bases, with 8 bases between. CDR3 sequence: CASSLGGDQETQYF. CDR3 bases: TGTGCCAGCAGCTTAGGAGGGGATCAAGAGACCCAGTACTTC.